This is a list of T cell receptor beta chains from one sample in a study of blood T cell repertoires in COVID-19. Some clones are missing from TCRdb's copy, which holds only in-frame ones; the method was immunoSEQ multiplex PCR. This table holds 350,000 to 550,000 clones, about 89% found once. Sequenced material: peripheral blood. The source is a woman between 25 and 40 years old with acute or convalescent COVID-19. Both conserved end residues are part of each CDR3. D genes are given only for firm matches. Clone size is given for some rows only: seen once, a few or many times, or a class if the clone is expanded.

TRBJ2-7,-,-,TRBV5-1,CASSLGTGPYEQYF,TGCGCCAGCAGCTTGGGAACAGGGCCCTACGAGCAGTACTTC
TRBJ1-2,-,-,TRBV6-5,CASISPGEGYTF,TGTGCCAGCATCAGCCCAGGGGAAGGCTACACCTTC
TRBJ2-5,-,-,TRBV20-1,CSARLRETQYF,TGCAGTGCTAGACTGCGGGAGACCCAGTACTTC
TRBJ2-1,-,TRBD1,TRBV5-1,CASSLATGADEQFF,TGCGCCAGCAGCTTGGCCACAGGGGCGGATGAGCAGTTCTTC
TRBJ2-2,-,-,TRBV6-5,CASRRDTHTGELFF,TGTGCCAGCAGACGGGACACCCACACCGGGGAGCTGTTTTTT
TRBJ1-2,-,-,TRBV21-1,CASSSSVVPCDRGPDYGYTF,TGTGCCAGCAGCAGCTCTGTTGTTCCCTGTGACAGGGGGCCTGACTATGGCTACACCTTC
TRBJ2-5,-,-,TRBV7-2,CASSLSGGRLQETQYF,TGTGCCAGCAGCTTATCTGGAGGGCGACTCCAAGAGACCCAGTACTTC
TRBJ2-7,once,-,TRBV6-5,CASSYEGLGASEQYF,TGTGCCAGCAGTTACGAGGGTTTGGGTGCCTCCGAGCAGTACTTC
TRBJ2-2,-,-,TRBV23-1,CASSQRHGELFF,TGCGCCAGCAGTCAACGACACGGGGAGCTGTTTTTT
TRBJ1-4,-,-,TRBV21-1,CASSKVRVSNEKLFF,TGTGCCAGCAGCAAGGTAAGAGTTTCTAATGAAAAACTGTTTTTT
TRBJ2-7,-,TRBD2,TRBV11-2,CASSPARGSSYEQYF,TGTGCCAGCAGCCCCGCGCGGGGGAGCTCCTACGAGCAGTACTTC
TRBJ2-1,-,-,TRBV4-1,CASSPSRAEQFF,TGCGCCAGCAGCCCGTCTCGAGCCGAGCAGTTCTTC
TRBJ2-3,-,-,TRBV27,CASSSHGDTDTQYF,TGTGCCAGCAGTTCCCACGGGGACACAGATACGCAGTATTTT
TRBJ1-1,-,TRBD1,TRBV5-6,CASSSRGRGTEAFF,TGTGCCAGCAGCTCCAGGGGGCGCGGTACTGAAGCTTTCTTT
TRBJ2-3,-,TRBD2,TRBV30,CAWTAKRGATDTQYF,TGTGCCTGGACCGCTAAGCGGGGGGCCACAGATACGCAGTATTTT
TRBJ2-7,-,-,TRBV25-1,CASSERQPTYEQYF,TGTGCCAGCAGTGAGCGACAGCCAACCTACGAGCAGTACTTC
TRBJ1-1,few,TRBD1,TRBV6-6,CASRRPGQVNTEAFF,TGTGCCAGCAGGCGTCCGGGACAGGTGAACACTGAAGCTTTCTTT
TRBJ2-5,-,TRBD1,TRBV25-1,CASSELTGWETQYF,TGTGCCAGCAGTGAGTTGACAGGGTGGGAGACCCAGTACTTC
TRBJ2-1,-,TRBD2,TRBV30,CAWITSGGPGWNEQFF,TGTGCCTGGATCACTAGCGGGGGACCCGGTTGGAATGAGCAGTTCTTC
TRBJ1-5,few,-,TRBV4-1,CASSQEGVPNQPQHF,TGCGCCAGCAGCCAAGAAGGAGTCCCTAATCAGCCCCAGCATTTT
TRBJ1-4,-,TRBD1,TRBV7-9,CASSLVGQEGEKLFF,TGTGCCAGCAGCTTAGTAGGACAGGAGGGTGAAAAACTGTTTTTT
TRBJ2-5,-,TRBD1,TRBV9,CASSVGGQGETQYF,TGTGCCAGCAGCGTAGGGGGACAGGGGGAGACCCAGTACTTC
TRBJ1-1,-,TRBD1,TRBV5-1,CASSASSGTANTEAFF,TGCGCCAGCAGCGCAAGCTCCGGGACAGCGAACACTGAAGCTTTCTTT
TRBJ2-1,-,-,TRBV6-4,CASSDSGAGYNEQFF,TGTGCCAGCAGTGACTCAGGGGCCGGCTACAATGAGCAGTTCTTC
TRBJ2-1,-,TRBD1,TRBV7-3,CASSSQTGSYNEQFF,TGTGCCAGCAGCTCGCAGACAGGGTCCTACAATGAGCAGTTCTTC
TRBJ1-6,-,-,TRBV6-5,CASSPFRGRSPLHF,TGTGCCAGCAGCCCCTTCAGGGGCCGGTCACCCCTCCACTTT